This TCR beta chain was recovered during a study of blood T cell repertoires in COVID-19. On the study more broadly: COVID-19 samples, acute and convalescent, were from the United States, Italy and Spain. PBMCs, B-cell-depleted T cells, or T cells provided the cDNA or gDNA that made up the material.

In the original workflow: Estimation of nucleated cell counts relied on the amplification of reference gene primers. Produced via immunoSEQ multiplex PCR; TCRdb's table is partial and in-frame only. V and J calls and clone size are copied from that table; D and trimming were computed from the DNA. Of some 200,000 clones listed, less than 90% were seen once; the top ten hold around 6.3%. Trimming removed 4 bases from V and 3 bases from J, with 10 bases in between. CDR3 length: 13 amino acids. Germline assignment: CDR1 LNHNV and CDR2 YYDKDF (reference sequence). Source material: peripheral blood. This TCR was sampled from a woman aged 35 to 49 with acute or convalescent COVID-19. The rearrangement links TRBV15 to TRBJ2-7; D not resolved. DNA for the CDR3: TGTGCCACCAGCAACCTGAGTCTCTACGAGCAGTACTTC. Translated: CATSNLSLYEQYF.